The clone carrying this T cell receptor (beta chain) was seen more than once but under ten times. Its antigen remains unknown. Treatment noted: oral pan-JAK inhibitor, 5-10 mg twice daily. This sample is drawn from a study of CD8+ T cells in alopecia areata. V lost 3 bases, J lost 8 bases, and 10 bases lay in between. CDR3 length: 12 amino acids. Germline CDR1 reads SEHNR; CDR2 reads FQNEAQ (reference sequence). cDNA prepared by RNA extraction and subsequent reverse transcription served as the template for sequencing. The table came from immunoSEQ multiplex PCR; TCRdb's copy has only in-frame clones and leaves some out. The table has hundreds of thousands of clones, about 62% seen once. General study points: Elevated clonality characterized lesional scalp relative to normal scalp, particularly in alopecia totalis/universalis.

This TCR came from a human donor with alopecia areata. V usage is TRBV7-9 and J usage is TRBJ1-2; D is perhaps TRBD1 (6 bases). Sequenced here: CD4+ T cells sorted from blood, sampled at week 52, from a patient treated with tofacitinib. CDR3 in amino acids: CASSFFGQGYTF. DNA of the CDR3: TGTGCCAGCAGCTTCTTTGGACAGGGCTACACCTTC.